The rows below give T cell receptor beta chains drawn from one sample of a study of blood T cell repertoires in COVID-19. TCRdb's copy holds only in-frame clones and misses some; the assay was immunoSEQ multiplex PCR. The sample includes around 45,000 clones, roughly 80% of them seen just once. Sequencing was carried out using peripheral blood. Source of these receptors: a woman of 80 years or more with acute or convalescent COVID-19. Each CDR3 is given with its conserved first and last residue. The order of the fields is CDR3 DNA, CDR3 protein, clone size, J gene, D gene, V gene. D genes are given only for firm matches. Only part of the rows carry a size: once, few, many, or a class if the clone is expanded.

cdr3_nt: TGTGCCAGCAGCCAGTACAGGGCTCCGAACACTGAAGCTTTCTTT; cdr3_aa: CASSQYRAPNTEAFF; clone_size: .; j_call: TRBJ1-1; d_call: .; v_call: TRBV7-6
cdr3_nt: TGTGCCAGCAGCCCGCTAGCGAACGCGAACACCGGGGAGCTGTTTTTT; cdr3_aa: CASSPLANANTGELFF; clone_size: few; j_call: TRBJ2-2; d_call: .; v_call: TRBV7-8
cdr3_nt: TGTGCCAGCAGTCAGGGCACTGAAGCTTTCTTT; cdr3_aa: CASSQGTEAFF; clone_size: .; j_call: TRBJ1-1; d_call: .; v_call: TRBV6-5
cdr3_nt: TGTGCCAGCAGTATAGCGGGAGGGCCGCAATATACGCAGTATTTT; cdr3_aa: CASSIAGGPQYTQYF; clone_size: once; j_call: TRBJ2-3; d_call: TRBD2; v_call: TRBV2
cdr3_nt: TGTGCCAGCAGTTACACAGATCCCAACACTGAAGCTTTCTTT; cdr3_aa: CASSYTDPNTEAFF; clone_size: .; j_call: TRBJ1-1; d_call: .; v_call: TRBV6-6
cdr3_nt: TGTGCCAGCAGCGTAGCTGGGGACACAGCCTCTGGAAACACCATATATTTT; cdr3_aa: CASSVAGDTASGNTIYF; clone_size: .; j_call: TRBJ1-3; d_call: .; v_call: TRBV9
cdr3_nt: TGTGCCAGTAGACCCCTCGGGGAGAGAGCAGATACGCAGTATTTT; cdr3_aa: CASRPLGERADTQYF; clone_size: .; j_call: TRBJ2-3; d_call: .; v_call: TRBV19
cdr3_nt: TGTGCCAGCAGCTTAGCCCGGACAGGCGAGCAGTACTTC; cdr3_aa: CASSLARTGEQYF; clone_size: .; j_call: TRBJ2-7; d_call: TRBD1; v_call: TRBV7-2
cdr3_nt: TGTGCCAGCAGCTTCACAGGGGGTTACACTGAAGCTTTCTTT; cdr3_aa: CASSFTGGYTEAFF; clone_size: .; j_call: TRBJ1-1; d_call: TRBD1; v_call: TRBV5-5
cdr3_nt: TGTGCCAGCGGGCTAGCGGCCCATACGCAGTATTTT; cdr3_aa: CASGLAAHTQYF; clone_size: .; j_call: TRBJ2-3; d_call: TRBD2; v_call: TRBV5-6
cdr3_nt: TGTGCCAGCAGCTTATCGGGGGACTCTGGCTACACCTTC; cdr3_aa: CASSLSGDSGYTF; clone_size: .; j_call: TRBJ1-2; d_call: .; v_call: TRBV7-9
cdr3_nt: TGTGCCAGCAGCCAAGATAGGGGCGGGGAGCTGTTTTTT; cdr3_aa: CASSQDRGGELFF; clone_size: .; j_call: TRBJ2-2; d_call: .; v_call: TRBV3-1/TRBV3-2
cdr3_nt: TGTGCCAGCAGTGAAGGTGGGGACTCTAGTACGGCTTTCTTT; cdr3_aa: CASSEGGDSSTAFF; clone_size: once; j_call: TRBJ1-1; d_call: .; v_call: TRBV6-1
cdr3_nt: TGTGCCACCAGTGCCGGACACCGCACAGATACGCAGTATTTT; cdr3_aa: CATSAGHRTDTQYF; clone_size: few; j_call: TRBJ2-3; d_call: .; v_call: TRBV15
cdr3_nt: TGTGCCAGCAGTTTGACAAGGGGATATGGCTACACCTTC; cdr3_aa: CASSLTRGYGYTF; clone_size: .; j_call: TRBJ1-2; d_call: .; v_call: TRBV6-2/TRBV6-3
cdr3_nt: TGTGCCAGTAGTGGATGGGGGCGGGAGGGCCCTAATGAGCAGTTCTTC; cdr3_aa: CASSGWGREGPNEQFF; clone_size: .; j_call: TRBJ2-1; d_call: TRBD2; v_call: TRBV19
cdr3_nt: TGCAGCGTTACCGGACTAGCGGGGAGCAATGAGCAGTTCTTC; cdr3_aa: CSVTGLAGSNEQFF; clone_size: .; j_call: TRBJ2-1; d_call: TRBD2; v_call: TRBV29-1
cdr3_nt: TGTGCCAGCAGTTTATCTGCACTAGCGAACATTCAGTACTTC; cdr3_aa: CASSLSALANIQYF; clone_size: few; j_call: TRBJ2-4; d_call: TRBD2; v_call: TRBV27
cdr3_nt: TGTGCCAGCAGCATCAGCGACAGGGATCACTATGGCTACACCTTC; cdr3_aa: CASSISDRDHYGYTF; clone_size: few; j_call: TRBJ1-2; d_call: TRBD1; v_call: TRBV7-3
cdr3_nt: TGTGCCAGCAGCTATCCGACTAGGGGTAGCACAGATACGCAGTATTTT; cdr3_aa: CASSYPTRGSTDTQYF; clone_size: .; j_call: TRBJ2-3; d_call: .; v_call: TRBV7-9
cdr3_nt: TGTGCCAGCAGCCTTCGTTCGGGCGAGCAGTACTTC; cdr3_aa: CASSLRSGEQYF; clone_size: few; j_call: TRBJ2-7; d_call: .; v_call: TRBV6-5
cdr3_nt: TGCGCCAGCAGCCACACCGAGGTCACCGGGGAGCTGTTTTTT; cdr3_aa: CASSHTEVTGELFF; clone_size: once; j_call: TRBJ2-2; d_call: .; v_call: TRBV4-1
cdr3_nt: TGTGCCAGCAGTCTCGGACAGGGAGGGCGCAACGAGCAGTACTTC; cdr3_aa: CASSLGQGGRNEQYF; clone_size: .; j_call: TRBJ2-7; d_call: .; v_call: TRBV28
cdr3_nt: TGCGCCAGCAGCTTGGTTCCAGCGGGCACCGGGGAGCTGTTTTTT; cdr3_aa: CASSLVPAGTGELFF; clone_size: .; j_call: TRBJ2-2; d_call: .; v_call: TRBV5-1
cdr3_nt: TGTGCCTGGGACAGAAAGAGCACAGATACGCAGTATTTT; cdr3_aa: CAWDRKSTDTQYF; clone_size: .; j_call: TRBJ2-3; d_call: .; v_call: TRBV30
cdr3_nt: TGTGCCAGCAGTGAAGGAAAGCAAGAAAAACTGTTTTTT; cdr3_aa: CASSEGKQEKLFF; clone_size: .; j_call: TRBJ1-4; d_call: .; v_call: TRBV6-1
cdr3_nt: TGTGCCAGCAGTATTATACAGGGGGCGGATTCCTACGAGCAGTACTTC; cdr3_aa: CASSIIQGADSYEQYF; clone_size: .; j_call: TRBJ2-7; d_call: TRBD1; v_call: TRBV28
cdr3_nt: TGCAGCGTTGAGGGACAGGGCACAGATACGCAGTATTTT; cdr3_aa: CSVEGQGTDTQYF; clone_size: .; j_call: TRBJ2-3; d_call: TRBD1; v_call: TRBV29-1
cdr3_nt: TGCGCCAGCAGCTTGACTAGCGGGTTCCAAGAGACCCAGTACTTC; cdr3_aa: CASSLTSGFQETQYF; clone_size: .; j_call: TRBJ2-5; d_call: TRBD2; v_call: TRBV5-1
cdr3_nt: TGCGCCAGCAGCTTGGGGGTGCAGGGCCCTGATCAGCCCCAGCATTTT; cdr3_aa: CASSLGVQGPDQPQHF; clone_size: .; j_call: TRBJ1-5; d_call: .; v_call: TRBV5-1
cdr3_nt: TGTGCCAGCAGCCGGGACAGGGTGACGACTAACTATGGCTACACCTTC; cdr3_aa: CASSRDRVTTNYGYTF; clone_size: .; j_call: TRBJ1-2; d_call: TRBD1; v_call: TRBV7-2
cdr3_nt: TGTGCCAGTAGTGCCGGGACAAACTACGAGCAGTACTTC; cdr3_aa: CASSAGTNYEQYF; clone_size: .; j_call: TRBJ2-7; d_call: .; v_call: TRBV19
cdr3_nt: TGTGCCAGCAGCTTAGTAGCAGTCGCAACTAATGAAAAACTGTTTTTT; cdr3_aa: CASSLVAVATNEKLFF; clone_size: few; j_call: TRBJ1-4; d_call: .; v_call: TRBV7-3
cdr3_nt: TGTGCCAGCAGACGACAGGGTCGAGCTAATGAAAAACTGTTTTTT; cdr3_aa: CASRRQGRANEKLFF; clone_size: .; j_call: TRBJ1-4; d_call: TRBD1; v_call: TRBV25-1
cdr3_nt: TGCAGCGCCGGGGGGAGGGACCAAGAGACCCAGTACTTC; cdr3_aa: CSAGGRDQETQYF; clone_size: .; j_call: TRBJ2-5; d_call: TRBD2; v_call: TRBV29-1
cdr3_nt: TGTGCCAGCAGCCAAGAAGGGGGCCGACTGAACACTGAAGCTTTCTTT; cdr3_aa: CASSQEGGRLNTEAFF; clone_size: .; j_call: TRBJ1-1; d_call: TRBD1; v_call: TRBV14
cdr3_nt: TGTGCCAGCAGCCAGACAGGGCGCGTGGAGACCCAGTACTTC; cdr3_aa: CASSQTGRVETQYF; clone_size: .; j_call: TRBJ2-5; d_call: TRBD1; v_call: TRBV3-1/TRBV3-2
cdr3_nt: TGTGCCAGTAGCCGAGGGAGGCGGAGCTACGAGCAGTACTTC; cdr3_aa: CASSRGRRSYEQYF; clone_size: .; j_call: TRBJ2-7; d_call: .; v_call: TRBV19
cdr3_nt: TGTGCCATCAGTGAGACACAGGGCCTGGATGAAAAACTGTTTTTT; cdr3_aa: CAISETQGLDEKLFF; clone_size: .; j_call: TRBJ1-4; d_call: .; v_call: TRBV10-3
cdr3_nt: TGTGCCAGCAGCTTAGGGCTAGCGGGAGGCTACGAGCAGTACTTC; cdr3_aa: CASSLGLAGGYEQYF; clone_size: .; j_call: TRBJ2-7; d_call: TRBD2; v_call: TRBV7-2
cdr3_nt: TGCGCCAGCAGCCAAGATAGCCTAGCGGGGATGGTAAAAGAGACCCAGTACTTC; cdr3_aa: CASSQDSLAGMVKETQYF; clone_size: .; j_call: TRBJ2-5; d_call: TRBD2; v_call: TRBV4-1
cdr3_nt: TGTGCCAGCAGCCAGGCTACCGGGGAGCTGTTTTTT; cdr3_aa: CASSQATGELFF; clone_size: .; j_call: TRBJ2-2; d_call: .; v_call: TRBV4-2
cdr3_nt: TGTGCCTGGAGCCGTTGGGGGCGGGGGGAGACCCAGTACTTC; cdr3_aa: CAWSRWGRGETQYF; clone_size: once; j_call: TRBJ2-5; d_call: .; v_call: TRBV30
cdr3_nt: TGTGCAAGTCGCCGAGAATTTCTGGGGGCATGGACTGAAGCTTTCTTT; cdr3_aa: CASRREFLGAWTEAFF; clone_size: .; j_call: TRBJ1-1; d_call: .; v_call: TRBV12-2
cdr3_nt: TGCAAATCAGCAAGGGATGGACGGGAACACAATCAGCCCCAGCATTTT; cdr3_aa: CKSARDGREHNQPQHF; clone_size: few; j_call: TRBJ1-5; d_call: .; v_call: TRBV10-1